The present entry profiles one T cell receptor beta chain with its context. High-throughput TCR beta sequencing covered peripheral CD8+ and CD4+ T cells. Each multiple sclerosis control was a treatment-naive patient with relapsing-remitting disease that was either stable or active. Both CD4+ and CD8+ T cells were negatively isolated, and TEMRA cells underwent FACS enrichment. The data belong to a study of CD8 T cells in Susac syndrome. After extraction with the RNeasy kit, about 0.45 to 1 ug of the RNA was reverse transcribed using random hexamers. Multiplex immunoSEQ PCR targeted 54 Vbeta and 13 Jbeta TCR beta segments. TCRdb passed the immunoSEQ multiplex PCR reads through MiXCR, listing each CDR3 protein once. The sample has about 150,000 distinct CDR3 sequences; around 96% are singletons. Germline CDR1 SEHNR, CDR2 FQNEAQ (reference sequence). There are 14 residues in the CDR3. Between the trimmed V and J ends, which lost 1 base and 7 bases, there was a span of 13 bases.

Sample: CD8+ T cells from PBMCs. The J gene is TRBJ2-5, the V gene TRBV7-9; TRBD1 might be the D (5 bases). The receptor was derived from a human donor with multiple sclerosis. CDR3 coding DNA: TGTGCCAGCAGCTTAGGGGGCCTAACGGGGACCCAGTACTTC. Translating gives CASSLGGLTGTQYF.